This TCR beta chain appears in the sequencing data of a study of T cell responses to AZD1222 COVID-19 vaccine. TCRdb keeps only in-frame clones here, not all; method: immunoSEQ multiplex PCR. The sample consists of some 180,000 clones, over 85% of them appearing once. The CDR3 contains 15 residues. Germline V gene lookup returns CDR1 KGHSH and CDR2 LQKENI. J lost 3 bases, V lost 0 bases, and 4 bases had no gene match. Turning to this clone: Its antigen is unknown.

General study points: Repertoire sampling happened only post peak T cell response. At baseline, just 6 or 7 AZD1222 recipients tested seropositive.

The chain combines TRBV18 with TRBJ1-1, with 7 bases aligning to TRBD1. The TCR comes from an adult who received the MenACWY meningococcal vaccine as a control. The sequencing here drew on peripheral blood, taken 28 days after the second dose of the MenACWY control vaccine. DNA of the CDR3: TGTGCCAGCTCACCACCTTCCAGGGGGGACACTGAAGCTTTCTTT. It specifies CASSPPSRGDTEAFF.